This T cell receptor beta chain was captured in a study of blood T cell repertoires in COVID-19. Sequencing used immunoSEQ multiplex PCR; TCRdb keeps in-frame clones, though not all of them. Counted here are under 250,000 clones, 85% occurring once; the ten biggest clones make up approximately 9.6%. The germline V gene has CDR1 GTSNPN and CDR2 SVGIG (reference sequence). J lost 6 bases, V lost 0 bases, and 4 bases had no gene match. The CDR3 has 13 residues. The chain uses TRBV30 and TRBJ1-2, with 7 bases lining up with TRBD1. The receptor was derived from a woman aged 45-65 years with acute COVID-19. Sequencing was done on a sample of PBMCs or T cells enriched from blood (not recorded which). The CDR3 DNA is TGTGCCTGGAGTGTACAACAGGGGCATGGCTACACCTTC. Its translation is CAWSVQQGHGYTF.